This record covers a single TCR beta chain. Its cognate antigen is unknown. The CDR3 loop spans 13 amino acids. Germline lookup yields CDR1 SEHNR and CDR2 FQNEAQ (reference sequence). With 11 bases removed from V and 0 bases from J, the gap between germline ends came to 13 bases. Negative isolation was used for CD8+ and CD4+ T cells and FACS enrichment for TEMRA cells. The RNA input was 0.5 to 1 ug, and it was reverse transcribed with random hexamers. Coverage of TCR beta CDR3 amplification by immunoSEQ multiplex PCR extended to 54 Vbeta and 13 Jbeta. One entry per CDR3 protein, called by TCRdb with MiXCR from the immunoSEQ multiplex PCR reads. The profile shows over 100,000 distinct CDR3 sequences, about 94% of them singletons. The data are from a study of CD8 T cells in Susac syndrome. Whole-study results and caveats: In total CD8+ repertoires, sixteen Susac-specific public clones were found, and in CD8+ TEMRA repertoires, roughly 5 were found.

The origin of this receptor is a human donor with Susac syndrome. The J gene is TRBJ1-1, the V gene TRBV7-9; tentatively, D is TRBD1 (6 bases). Sequenced material: CD8+ T cells from PBMCs. The CDR3 spells CAELSGVNTEAFF. CDR3 nucleotides: TGTGCCGAGTTGTCAGGGGTGAACACTGAAGCTTTCTTT.